These 14 T cell receptor beta chains were sequenced from one sample in a study of graft-versus-host responses after intestinal transplantation. TCRdb keeps only in-frame clones here, not all; method: immunoSEQ multiplex PCR. The profile covers about 93,000 clones, with about four fifths appearing a single time and approximately 0.78% taken by the ten largest. Their target antigens are unknown. Material: unstimulated CD4+ T cells sorted from spleen or lymph node cells, obtained before intestinal transplant. The source is a human donor who received an intestinal transplant.

The J gene is TRBJ2-7, the V gene TRBV4-2; tentatively, D is TRBD2 (6 bases). The CDR3 has 15 amino acids. The germline gives CDR1 LGHNA, CDR2 YNFKEQ. V was clipped by 1 base and J by 1 base, with 11 bases between them. The CDR3 loop reads CASSQAVAESYEQYF. CDR3 sequence (DNA): TGTGCCAGCAGCCAAGCCGTAGCGGAGTCCTACGAGCAGTACTTC.

DNA for the CDR3: TGTGCCAGCAGTTTTCATGCAGGGGTATGGGGCTACACCTTC. Residues: CASSFHAGVWGYTF. The chain combines TRBV28 with TRBJ1-2, with D possibly matching TRBD1 (6 bases). Trimming removed 3 bases at V and 8 bases at J, with 16 bases between. This CDR3 comprises 14 residues. Germline loops: CDR1 MDHEN, CDR2 SYDVKM.

This chain connects TRBV5-1 to TRBJ1-2; D perhaps matches TRBD1 (6 bases). Trimming took 4 bases from V and 6 from J, leaving 16 bases between them. From germline, CDR1 is SGHRS and CDR2 YFSETQ. CDR3 length: 14 amino acids. Here the CDR3 DNA reads TGCGCCAGCAGCCCCTCCGCGGGGGCCAATGGCTACACCTTC. Translation: CASSPSAGANGYTF.

The chain has TRBV4-1 and TRBJ2-1; D is unresolved. With 4 bases removed from V and 8 bases from J, the gap between germline ends came to 9 bases. CDR3 length equals 12 residues. The V gene's germline CDR1 is MGHRA and CDR2 YSYEKL. The CDR3, as DNA: TGCGCCAGCAGCCCTTACGGGTATGAGCAGTTCTTC. This translates into CASSPYGYEQFF.

Concerning this clone itself: This same CDR3 is encoded by further DNA sequences in the sample. The CDR3 coding sequence is TGTGCCAGCAGTCGGTCAGGGGCAACTAATGAAAAACTGTTTTTT. Its protein is CASSRSGATNEKLFF. The rearrangement uses TRBV2 and TRBJ1-4; TRBD1 is a possible D gene (6 bases). CDR3 length: 15 residues. V gave up 5 bases and J gave up 0 bases, with 10 bases separating them. CDR1 SNHLY and CDR2 FYNNEI come from the germline V gene.

The CDR3 here is CASSSATLPTDIQYF. The CDR3 bases are TGTGCCAGCAGTTCCGCGACTCTCCCAACGGACATTCAGTACTTC. This chain links TRBV6-5 with TRBJ2-4; D is ambiguous. The V gene's germline CDR1 is MNHEY and CDR2 SVGAGI. V gave up 4 bases and J gave up 8 bases, with 18 bases separating them. The CDR3 has 15 amino acids.

The chain employs TRBV7-8 and TRBJ2-1; 9 nucleotides align to TRBD1. The length of the CDR3 is 16 residues. J was trimmed by 1 base and V by 7 bases; bases with no gene match: 8. Germline V gene lookup returns CDR1 SGHVS and CDR2 FQNEAQ. The CDR3 reads CASKALGTGSYNEQFF. Here the CDR3 DNA reads TGTGCCAGCAAAGCCCTCGGGACAGGGTCCTACAATGAGCAGTTCTTC. The whole variable domain, filled in from reference TRBV7-8 and TRBJ2-1, reads GAGVSQSPRYKVAKRGQDVALRCDPISGHVSLFWYQQALGQGPEFLTYFQNEAQLDKSGLPSDRFFAERPEGSVSTLKIQRTQQEDSAVYLCASKALGTGSYNEQFFGPGTRLTVL.

This chain joins TRBV27 and TRBJ1-6; 8 nucleotides line up with TRBD1. The V segment lost 4 bases and the J segment 9 bases; nucleotides outside the gene matches: 8. This CDR3 is 15 amino acids long. Germline assignment: CDR1 MNHEY and CDR2 SMNVEV (reference sequence). The CDR3 DNA follows: TGTGCCAGCAGTTACAGGGGGGCCCCGGTTTCACCCCTCCACTTT. Its translation is CASSYRGAPVSPLHF.

The chain carries TRBV11-1 and TRBJ2-5; the match to TRBD2 covers 13 bases. There are 16 residues in the CDR3. J lost 4 bases, V lost 5 bases, and 7 bases had no gene match. CDR1 and CDR2 (germline): SGHAT, FQDESV (reference sequence). The CDR3 coding sequence is TGTGCCAGCAGCGAAGGACTAGCGGGAGCGGGAGAGACCCAGTACTTC. Protein sequence: CASSEGLAGAGETQYF. Based on the CDR3 plus reference TRBV11-1 and TRBJ2-5, the full variable domain is EAEVAQSPRYKITEKSQAVAFWCDPISGHATLYWYRQILGQGPELLVQFQDESVVDDSQLPKDRFSAERLKGVDSTLKIQPAELGDSAMYLCASSEGLAGAGETQYFGPGTRLLVL.

J is TRBJ2-1 and V is TRBV29-1, with D possibly TRBD2 on 5 matching bases. V gave up 4 bases and J gave up 7 bases, with 14 bases separating them. Germline loops: CDR1 SQVTM, CDR2 ANQGSEA. The CDR3 has 13 residues. This chain's CDR3 is CSVGPRPGNEQFF. CDR3 nucleotide sequence: TGCAGCGTTGGTCCTAGACCGGGAAATGAGCAGTTCTTC.

The chain joins TRBV5-6 to TRBJ1-6, with TRBD1 matching 8 bases. V gave up 3 bases and J gave up 13 bases; unmatched junction bases: 21. Germline assignment: CDR1 SGHDT and CDR2 YYEEEE. This CDR3 region has 18 residues. The CDR3, as DNA: TGTGCCAGCAGCTCCGCCGGGACAGGAGCCCTAATGATTCACCCCCTCCACTTT. As protein: CASSSAGTGALMIHPLHF.

The chain has TRBV7-9 and TRBJ2-5, with 7 nucleotides matching TRBD1. V lost 2 bases, J lost 1 base, and 4 bases stayed unmatched. This CDR3 contains 15 residues. The germline gives CDR1 SEHNR, CDR2 FQNEAQ (reference sequence). The CDR3 protein is CASSLSTGVQETQYF. The CDR3 DNA follows: TGTGCCAGCAGCTTAAGTACAGGGGTCCAAGAGACCCAGTACTTC.

The CDR3 coding sequence is TGTGCCAGCAGTCCGTTGGGGAGAGATAGCAATCAGCCCCAGCATTTT. It specifies CASSPLGRDSNQPQHF. The gene calls are TRBV28 and TRBJ1-5; D unresolved. There are 16 residues in the CDR3. V lost 5 bases, J lost 0 bases, and 14 bases lay in between. Germline CDR1 and CDR2: MDHEN and SYDVKM.

This clone showed up just once. The rearrangement links TRBV4-1 to TRBJ2-5; possible D gene TRBD1, 8 bases. This CDR3 contains 19 residues. Germline V gives CDR1 MGHRA, CDR2 YSYEKL. V lost 0 bases and J lost 5, with 25 bases in between. The chain's CDR3 is CASSQDHVFRTGRGETQYF. Written as DNA, the CDR3 is TGCGCCAGCAGCCAAGATCACGTCTTTAGGACAGGGAGGGGGGAGACCCAGTACTTC.